This T cell receptor beta chain comes out of a study of blood T cell repertoires in COVID-19. Study context: Samples taken during acute and convalescent COVID-19 were collected in the United States, Italy and Spain. Sample material is recorded as cDNA or gDNA derived from T cells, B-cell-depleted T cells, or PBMCs.

The V end was cut by 3 bases, the J end by 8 bases, with 7 bases between. The CDR3 consists of 11 residues. In the original workflow: Cell counts per sample came from amplifying reference gene primers. Sequencing was performed with immunoSEQ multiplex PCR; in TCRdb, only in-frame clones are kept and a portion is missing. Clonal size and the V and J genes are those of that table, whereas D and trimming came from the DNA. Of around 150,000 clones in the sample, around 80% were seen once. Sequenced: peripheral blood. This TCR was recovered from a human donor in a cohort sampled during active COVID-19. The chain joins TRBV12-3 or TRBV12-4 to TRBJ1-1; no reliable D call. The CDR3 DNA reads TGTGCCAGCAGTTTTAGTATCGAAGCTTTCTTT. Its translation: CASSFSIEAFF.